The 25 T cell receptor beta chains listed next were all sequenced from one sample in a study of identifying expanded T cells in peripheral blood. Assay used: immunoSEQ multiplex PCR; TCRdb lists only in-frame clones, some missing. The table includes over 70,000 clones, more than 75% detected once. The specimen was blood. All receptors come from a person between 18 and 69 years old in good health.

V gene TRBV6-5 combines with J gene TRBJ2-7, with 8 nucleotides matching TRBD1. The CDR3 is 16 residues long. The V gene end was trimmed by 0 bases and the J gene end by 3 bases; junction bases not matched to a gene: 7. Germline V gives CDR1 MNHEY, CDR2 SVGAGI. The CDR3 is CASSYSLGQVSYEQYF. CDR3 in DNA: TGTGCCAGCAGTTACTCGCTGGGACAGGTGAGCTACGAGCAGTACTTC.

The chain recombines TRBV5-8 with TRBJ2-3; 9 bases align to TRBD1. The junction had 5 bases not matched to a gene; V was cut back by 5 bases and J by 1 base. Germline CDR1 is SGHTS and CDR2 is YDEGEE. The CDR3 length is 15 residues. CDR3 loop: CASRNRDRGTDTQYF. The CDR3 bases are TGTGCCAGCAGAAACCGGGACAGGGGCACAGATACGCAGTATTTT.

The chain combines TRBV5-1 with TRBJ2-7; 9 nucleotides match TRBD1. This CDR3 spans 15 amino acids. The V gene end was trimmed by 2 bases and the J gene end by 0 bases; junction bases not matched to a gene: 3. Per germline, CDR1 SGHRS and CDR2 YFSETQ. CDR3: CASSFQGQGSYEQYF. In DNA form, the CDR3 reads TGCGCCAGCAGCTTTCAGGGACAGGGCTCCTACGAGCAGTACTTC.

V and J are TRBV25-1 and TRBJ1-2; D unclear. CDR1 and CDR2 (germline): MGHDK, SYGVNS. The CDR3 length is 15 residues. V lost 3 bases and J 3 bases, leaving 14 bases between the germline ends. The chain's CDR3 is CASSDIGEGYYGYTF. CDR3 DNA: TGTGCCAGCAGTGATATCGGGGAGGGATACTATGGCTACACCTTC.

The V call is TRBV28, the J call TRBJ1-3; TRBD1 agrees at 7 bases. CDR3 length: 14 amino acids. The trim removed 5 bases at V and 9 bases at J, leaving 10 bases unmatched. Per germline, CDR1 MDHEN and CDR2 SYDVKM. The CDR3 DNA follows: TGTGCCAGCAGTCTAGGGCAGGGGGTGGGCACCATATATTTT. Its translation: CASSLGQGVGTIYF.

In nucleotides, the CDR3 is TGTGCCAGCAGCCTCCCCCCAACGGGACAGGGGCGCGCCGGGGAGCTGTTTTTT. Translated: CASSLPPTGQGRAGELFF. The genes are TRBV7-9 and TRBJ2-2; TRBD1 matches at 10 bases. The CDR3 sequence is 18 residues long. V lost 5 bases, J lost 6 bases, and 15 bases stayed unmatched. CDR1 is SEHNR and CDR2 is FQNEAQ in the germline V gene (reference sequence).

J is TRBJ2-1 and V is TRBV19; unclear D gene. The ends were cut back, 2 bases at V and 4 bases at J, with 9 bases in the middle. The length of the CDR3 is 14 residues. Germline V gene data show CDR1 as LNHDA and CDR2 as SQIVND (reference sequence). This CDR3 reads CASSIQPDYNEQFF. The CDR3 DNA reads as TGTGCCAGTAGTATACAGCCCGATTACAATGAGCAGTTCTTC.

This clone occurred once. The V gene is TRBV2, the J gene TRBJ1-5; 8 bases agree with TRBD1. Germline V gives CDR1 SNHLY, CDR2 FYNNEI. CDR3 length: 15 amino acids. With 8 bases clipped from V and 7 bases from J, the junction kept 13 bases outside the gene matches. CDR3 region: CASLGDGTGGQPQHF. CDR3 bases: TGTGCCAGCTTGGGGGATGGCACAGGGGGACAGCCCCAGCATTTT.

The V and J genes are TRBV28 and TRBJ2-3; the D is unclear. The CDR3 loop spans 12 amino acids. CDR1 and CDR2 from the germline V gene are MDHEN and SYDVKM. With 6 bases removed from V and 6 bases from J, the gap between germline ends came to 10 bases. The CDR3, as DNA: TGTGCCAGCAGAAATAGTTGGGATACGCAGTATTTT. This encodes CASRNSWDTQYF.

As for this clone: The CDR3 does not close with the conserved phenylalanine or tryptophan, likely indicating a read error. No DNA is shown, since the ends of the CDR3 on it are uncertain; the CDR3 is the one TCRdb lists. V gene TRBV28 combines with J gene TRBJ2-7; the listed D gene, TRBD1, was not tested against the DNA. Germline loops: CDR1 MDHEN, CDR2 SYDVKM. Ends included, the CDR3 has 15 residues. The CDR3: CASSPAMGQGHVWGL.

CDR3 sequence: CASSLSGEDGYTF. The CDR3 DNA follows: TGTGCCAGCTCCCTCTCAGGGGAGGATGGCTACACCTTC. The chain uses TRBV18 and TRBJ1-2, with D possibly TRBD1 on 6 matching bases. Trimming removed 6 bases from V and 6 bases from J, with 14 bases in between. Germline-derived CDR1 and CDR2 are KGHSH and LQKENI. This CDR3 is built from 13 residues. The full variable domain, completed using reference TRBV18 and TRBJ1-2, is NAGVMQNPRHLVRRRGQEARLRCSPMKGHSHVYWYRQLPEEGLKFMVYLQKENIIDESGMPKERFSAEFPKEGPSILRIQQVVRGDSAAYFCASSLSGEDGYTFGSGTRLTVV.

The CDR3 protein is CASRDRRGGYGYTF. The CDR3 bases are TGTGCCAGTCGTGACAGGAGGGGAGGCTATGGCTACACCTTC. This chain joins TRBV19 and TRBJ1-2; a possible D gene is TRBD1 (6 bases). Trimming shortened V by 8 bases and J by 4 bases, and 17 bases separated the two germline ends. Germline V gene lookup returns CDR1 LNHDA and CDR2 SQIVND (reference sequence). This CDR3 region has 14 residues.

The chain is built from TRBV7-9 and TRBJ1-2; no definite D call. Per the germline V gene, CDR1 is SEHNR and CDR2 is FQNEAQ (reference sequence). V was shortened by 5 bases and J by 3 bases, with 10 bases between the two germline ends. This CDR3 is built from 13 residues. The CDR3 DNA follows: TGTGCCAGCAGCACCCGATTGGACTATGGCTACACCTTC. It yields the protein CASSTRLDYGYTF.

V is TRBV4-1 and J is TRBJ2-2; TRBD2 matches at 9 bases. Germline V lookup: CDR1 MGHRA, CDR2 YSYEKL. The CDR3 has 15 residues. After removal of 1 base from V and 4 bases from J, the junction contained 1 base not matched to a gene. The CDR3 region has the DNA TGCGCCAGCAGCCAAGTGGGACTAGCCACCGGGGAGCTGTTTTTT. It codes for CASSQVGLATGELFF.

The V and J genes are TRBV9 and TRBJ1-3, with D perhaps TRBD1 (5 bases). The germline V gene has CDR1 SGDLS and CDR2 YYNGEE. V was trimmed by 5 bases and J by 3 bases, leaving 21 bases between them. The CDR3 is 17 amino acids. CDR3 loop: CASSRPPTGTYGNTIYF. In nucleotides, the CDR3 is TGTGCCAGCAGTCGACCCCCGACCGGGACGTATGGAAACACCATATATTTT.

J is TRBJ2-7 and V is TRBV5-1, with D unclear. The CDR3 has 15 amino acids. The ends were cut back, 4 bases at V and 0 bases at J, with 14 bases in the middle. Germline V gene lookup returns CDR1 SGHRS and CDR2 YFSETQ. The CDR3 region has the DNA TGCGCCAGCAGCCAAGATTTAGGTAGCTCCTACGAGCAGTACTTC. Translation: CASSQDLGSSYEQYF.

This clone was detected once. This chain uses TRBV5-1 with TRBJ2-3; D gene ambiguous. CDR3 length: 14 amino acids. CDR1 and CDR2 (germline): SGHRS, YFSETQ. The V end lost 3 bases, the J end lost 3 bases, and 11 bases lay between the germline ends. CDR3 coding DNA: TGCGCCAGCAGCTCGGTCGACCTTACAGATACGCAGTATTTT. Its protein is CASSSVDLTDTQYF.

In its sample, this clone was seen once. The chain uses TRBV6-4 and TRBJ2-3; TRBD1 matches 8 bases. CDR3 length equals 13 residues. With 0 bases clipped from V and 12 bases from J, the junction kept 5 bases outside the gene matches. Per germline, CDR1 MRHNA and CDR2 SNTAGT. The CDR3 DNA follows: TGTGCCAGCAGTGACTCGGAAACAGGGGGTCAGTATTTT. This codes for CASSDSETGGQYF.

V and J are TRBV4-1 and TRBJ1-2; 10 nucleotides align to TRBD1. Trimming took 0 bases from V and 4 from J; bases not matched to a gene: 2. This CDR3 spans 15 amino acids. CDR1 MGHRA and CDR2 YSYEKL come from the germline V gene. The CDR3 sequence is CASSQDRDRGYGYTF. The CDR3 DNA reads TGCGCCAGCAGCCAAGATAGGGACAGGGGCTATGGCTACACCTTC.

The V gene is TRBV29-1, the J gene TRBJ1-5, with D uncertain. This CDR3 is 12 amino acids long. CDR1 SQVTM and CDR2 ANQGSEA come from the germline V gene. V lost 6 bases, J lost 4 bases, and 10 bases lay in between. CDR3 residues: CSVIYGNQPQHF. The CDR3 DNA follows: TGCAGCGTAATCTATGGGAATCAGCCCCAGCATTTT.

This rearrangement joins TRBV18 to TRBJ2-5, with D perhaps assigned TRBD1 or TRBD2 (6 bases each). There are 14 residues in the CDR3. V shed 1 base and J shed 1 base, with 7 bases lying between them. Germline CDR1 and CDR2: KGHSH and LQKENI. The CDR3 sequence: CASSPQGGQETQYF. In DNA, the CDR3 is TGTGCCAGCTCACCACAGGGGGGCCAAGAGACCCAGTACTTC. The whole variable domain, filled in from reference TRBV18 and TRBJ2-5, reads NAGVMQNPRHLVRRRGQEARLRCSPMKGHSHVYWYRQLPEEGLKFMVYLQKENIIDESGMPKERFSAEFPKEGPSILRIQQVVRGDSAAYFCASSPQGGQETQYFGPGTRLLVL.

The chain is built from TRBV30 and TRBJ2-7; D is unresolved. Germline-derived CDR1 and CDR2 are GTSNPN and SVGIG (reference sequence). Trimming left V 2 bases short and J 4 bases short, with 12 bases between. CDR3 size: 13 residues. The CDR3 bases are TGTGCCTGGAGTCGGTCCGGGCAGTACGAGCAGTACTTC. Its protein is CAWSRSGQYEQYF.

This clone was seen once. J is TRBJ2-2 and V is TRBV28, with D uncertain. Deletions cut 3 bases from V and 0 bases from J, with 20 bases between. Germline V gives CDR1 MDHEN, CDR2 SYDVKM. The CDR3 is made up of 19 amino acids. The CDR3 coding sequence is TGTGCCAGCAGTTTCACCCCCATCATCAGGAGAGCGAACACCGGGGAGCTGTTTTTT. This encodes CASSFTPIIRRANTGELFF.

Only a few counts were recorded for this clone. The rearrangement joins TRBV13 to TRBJ1-6, with D maybe TRBD1 (6 bases). V was cut by 4 bases and J by 7 bases, with 14 bases left in between. CDR1 and CDR2 (germline): PRHDT, FYEKMQ (reference sequence). There are 15 residues in the CDR3. The CDR3 loop is CASSSGDVGNSPLHF. The CDR3 DNA sequence: TGTGCCAGCAGCTCAGGGGATGTGGGGAATTCACCCCTCCACTTT.

This chain uses TRBV5-1 with TRBJ1-1, with D possibly TRBD1 on 6 matching bases. V gave up 9 bases and J gave up 0 bases, with 21 bases separating them. Germline assignment: CDR1 SGHRS and CDR2 YFSETQ. CDR3 length: 16 residues. This CDR3 reads CATSVGGAHLNTEAFF. In nucleotides, the CDR3 is TGCGCCACCTCAGTTGGGGGCGCCCATTTGAACACTGAAGCTTTCTTT.